A selection of T cell receptor beta chains follows, all from one sample in a study of T cell changes during pregnancy in multiple sclerosis. The data were produced by immunoSEQ multiplex PCR, yet TCRdb's version contains in-frame clones alone and is incomplete. The sample lists fewer than 85,000 clones, over 90% seen once, with 2.5% in the top ten. This specimen consisted of peripheral blood, obtained in the third trimester of pregnancy. The receptors stem from a female donor with multiple sclerosis, enrolled in a pregnancy study. Each CDR3 is given with its conserved first and last residue. The D gene is left open where the match is weak. Clone size is not always given. Where it is, it says once, few, many or a class for expanded clones.

d_gene	abundance	v_gene	j_gene	CDR3aa	CDR3nt
TRBD1	-	TRBV4-1	TRBJ1-5	CASSQYVQGGDQPQHF	TGCGCCAGCAGCCAGTATGTTCAGGGGGGAGATCAGCCCCAGCATTTT
TRBD1	-	TRBV5-4	TRBJ2-7	CASSLTTGGDYEQYF	TGTGCCAGCAGCTTAACGACAGGGGGCGACTACGAGCAGTACTTC
-	-	TRBV18	TRBJ2-7	CASSPTKDPSYEQYF	TGTGCCAGCTCACCAACTAAGGATCCCTCCTACGAGCAGTACTTC
-	-	TRBV18	TRBJ2-7	CASSPPTAQPLYEQYF	TGTGCCAGCTCACCACCGACAGCCCAACCTCTGTACGAGCAGTACTTC
-	once	TRBV21-1	TRBJ2-7	CASSTYRGLKIYEQYF	TGTGCCAGCAGCACTTACAGGGGGCTAAAGATCTACGAGCAGTACTTC
TRBD1	-	TRBV7-2	TRBJ2-4	CASSFGTDIQYF	TGTGCCAGCAGCTTCGGGACAGACATTCAGTACTTC
TRBD2	-	TRBV5-4	TRBJ2-1	CASSLEGLAGYNEQFF	TGTGCCAGCAGCTTGGAGGGACTAGCGGGGTACAATGAGCAGTTCTTC
TRBD1	-	TRBV5-1	TRBJ2-7	CASSLGTGVHEQYF	TGCGCCAGCAGCTTGGGGACAGGGGTCCACGAGCAGTACTTC
TRBD2	-	TRBV9	TRBJ2-1	CASSAPSGSSYNEQFF	TGTGCCAGCAGCGCCCCGAGCGGGAGCTCCTACAATGAGCAGTTCTTC
TRBD2	-	TRBV11-2	TRBJ2-1	CASSLGPGGSYNEQFF	TGTGCCAGCAGCTTAGGCCCGGGAGGAAGCTACAATGAGCAGTTCTTC
-	once	TRBV7-2	TRBJ2-7	CASSLEAGLDYEQYF	TGTGCCAGCAGCTTAGAGGCGGGCCTCGACTACGAGCAGTACTTC
-	-	TRBV15	TRBJ2-2	CATSSTGSETGELFF	TGTGCCACCAGCAGCACAGGGAGTGAAACCGGGGAGCTGTTTTTT
-	-	TRBV5-5	TRBJ1-5	CASSLLWAAGQPQHF	TGTGCCAGCAGCTTGCTCTGGGCTGCAGGTCAGCCCCAGCATTTT
TRBD1	-	TRBV18	TRBJ1-1	CASSPRGTVNTEAFF	TGTGCCAGCTCACCCCGGGGGACAGTGAACACTGAAGCTTTCTTT
-	-	TRBV19	TRBJ2-7	CASSIGDGIQYF	TGTGCCAGTAGTATAGGTGACGGGATACAGTACTTC
TRBD1	-	TRBV5-1	TRBJ1-1	CASGETGGRTEAFF	TGCGCCAGCGGTGAGACAGGGGGCCGCACTGAAGCTTTCTTT
TRBD1	-	TRBV6-5	TRBJ1-1	CASSGTGGDTEAFF	TGTGCCAGCAGTGGGACAGGGGGGGACACTGAAGCTTTCTTT
-	-	TRBV2	TRBJ1-2	CASEPLGGINYGYTF	TGTGCCAGCGAGCCCTTGGGGGGAATTAACTATGGCTACACCTTC